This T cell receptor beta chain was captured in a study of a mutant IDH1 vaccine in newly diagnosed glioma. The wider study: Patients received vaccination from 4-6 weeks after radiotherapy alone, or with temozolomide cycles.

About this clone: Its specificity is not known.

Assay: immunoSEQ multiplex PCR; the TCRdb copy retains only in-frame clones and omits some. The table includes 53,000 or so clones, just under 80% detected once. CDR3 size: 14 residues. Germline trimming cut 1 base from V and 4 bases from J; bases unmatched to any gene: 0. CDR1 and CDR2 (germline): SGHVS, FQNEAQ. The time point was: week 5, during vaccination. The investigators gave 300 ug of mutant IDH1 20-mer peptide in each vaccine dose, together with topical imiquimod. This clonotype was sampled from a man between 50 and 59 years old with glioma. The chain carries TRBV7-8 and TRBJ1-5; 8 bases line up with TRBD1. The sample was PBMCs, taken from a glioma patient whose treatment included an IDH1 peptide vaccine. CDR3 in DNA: TGTGCCAGCAGCTTAGACAGGGGGAATCAGCCCCAGCATTTT. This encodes CASSLDRGNQPQHF.